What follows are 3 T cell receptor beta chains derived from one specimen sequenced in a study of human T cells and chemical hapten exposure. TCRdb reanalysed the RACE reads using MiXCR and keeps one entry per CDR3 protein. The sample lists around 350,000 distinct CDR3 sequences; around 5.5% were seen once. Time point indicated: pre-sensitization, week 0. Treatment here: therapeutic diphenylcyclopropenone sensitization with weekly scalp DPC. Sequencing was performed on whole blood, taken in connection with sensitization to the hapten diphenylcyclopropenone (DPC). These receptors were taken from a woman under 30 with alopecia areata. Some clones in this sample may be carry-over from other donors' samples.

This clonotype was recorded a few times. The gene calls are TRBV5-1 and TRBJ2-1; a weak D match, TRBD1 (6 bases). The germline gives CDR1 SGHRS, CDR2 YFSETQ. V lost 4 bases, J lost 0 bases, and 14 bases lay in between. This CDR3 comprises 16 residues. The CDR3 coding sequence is TGCGCCAGCAGCGTGACAGGCCTAAGCTCCTACAATGAGCAGTTCTTC. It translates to CASSVTGLSSYNEQFF. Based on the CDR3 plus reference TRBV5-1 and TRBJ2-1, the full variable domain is KAGVTQTPRYLIKTRGQQVTLSCSPISGHRSVSWYQQTPGQGLQFLFEYFSETQRNKGNFPGRFSGRQFSNSRSEMNVSTLELGDSALYLCASSVTGLSSYNEQFFGPGTRLTVL.

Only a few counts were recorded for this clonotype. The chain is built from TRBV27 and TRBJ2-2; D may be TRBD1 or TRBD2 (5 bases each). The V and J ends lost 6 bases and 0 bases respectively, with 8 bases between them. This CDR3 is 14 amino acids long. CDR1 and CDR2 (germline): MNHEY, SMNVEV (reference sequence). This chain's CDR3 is CASSMGPNTGELFF. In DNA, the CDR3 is TGTGCCAGCAGCATGGGACCGAACACCGGGGAGCTGTTTTTT.

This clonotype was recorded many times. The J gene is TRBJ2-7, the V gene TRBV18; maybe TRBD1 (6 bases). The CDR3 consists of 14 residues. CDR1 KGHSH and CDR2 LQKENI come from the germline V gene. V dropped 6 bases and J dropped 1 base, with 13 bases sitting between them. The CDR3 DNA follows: TGTGCCAGCTCGCCCTCGGACAGTTCCTACGAGCAGTACTTC. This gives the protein CASSPSDSSYEQYF.